What follows are 18 T cell receptor beta chains derived from one specimen sequenced in a study of PD-L1 blockade in urothelial cancer. Data came from immunoSEQ multiplex PCR; TCRdb stores just in-frame clones and leaves some out. The sample lists 70,000 to 80,000 clones; around four fifths were seen once. Regarding time point: pretreatment peripheral blood. Sequenced material: PBMCs, taken around atezolizumab (anti-PD-L1) treatment. Every receptor here comes from a man aged 35 to 55 with urothelial cancer.

This sequence joins TRBV6-1 and TRBJ1-4, with D possibly matching TRBD1 (5 bases). There are 14 residues in the CDR3. V lost 3 bases, J lost 13 bases, and 18 bases lay in between. CDR1 is MNHNS, CDR2 SASEGT, per germline. The CDR3 bases are TGTGCCAGCAGTGAGGGCGGGGGGACTCGAGGACTGTTTTTT. It specifies CASSEGGGTRGLFF.

The V call is TRBV19, the J call TRBJ2-3; 8 nucleotides agree with TRBD1. In germline, CDR1 is LNHDA, CDR2 SQIVND (reference sequence). J lost 4 bases, V lost 6 bases, and 6 bases had no gene match. There are 14 residues in the CDR3. CDR3 protein: CASSVGQAADTQYF. The CDR3 region has the DNA TGTGCCAGTAGCGTGGGACAGGCGGCAGATACGCAGTATTTT. Based on the CDR3 plus reference TRBV19 and TRBJ2-3, the full variable domain is DGGITQSPKYLFRKEGQNVTLSCEQNLNHDAMYWYRQDPGQGLRLIYYSQIVNDFQKGDIAEGYSVSREKKESFPLTVTSAQKNPTAFYLCASSVGQAADTQYFGPGTRLTVL.

The chain joins TRBV7-3 to TRBJ2-1; 8 bases map to TRBD2. The CDR3 runs 15 residues. CDR1 is SGHTA and CDR2 is FQGTGA in the germline V gene. The V segment lost 6 bases and the J segment 9 bases; nucleotides outside the gene matches: 13. The CDR3 region is CASSLAGPPLSEQFF. The CDR3 nucleotides read TGTGCCAGCAGTTTAGCGGGACCGCCTTTGAGTGAGCAGTTCTTC.

This chain joins TRBV27 and TRBJ1-5; D possibly corresponds to TRBD1 (6 bases). The CDR3 length is 16 residues. Germline CDR1 and CDR2: MNHEY and SMNVEV (reference sequence). V lost 4 bases and J 0 bases, leaving 13 bases between the germline ends. CDR3 protein: CASSSKGHLSNQPQHF. The CDR3 nucleotides are TGTGCCAGCAGTTCAAAGGGACACCTTAGCAATCAGCCCCAGCATTTT.

This clone was detected once. The chain carries TRBV6-5 and TRBJ1-1, with unresolved D. The germline CDR1 and CDR2 sequences are MNHEY and SVGAGI. V lost 6 bases to trimming and J lost 0 bases, with 14 bases between them. The CDR3 is 15 residues long. The CDR3 sequence: CASRASFELNTEAFF. CDR3 in DNA: TGTGCCAGCAGGGCTAGTTTTGAGCTGAACACTGAAGCTTTCTTT.

The genes are TRBV11-3 and TRBJ2-1; possible D gene TRBD2, 6 bases. From germline, CDR1 is SGHNT and CDR2 YENEEA. The V end lost 4 bases, the J end lost 0 bases, and 13 bases lay between the germline ends. The CDR3 contains 16 residues. CDR3 amino acids: CASSWGGVNSYNEQFF. In nucleotides, the CDR3 is TGTGCCAGCAGCTGGGGAGGAGTTAACTCCTACAATGAGCAGTTCTTC.

The chain links TRBV25-1 to TRBJ2-2; 7 bases agree with TRBD2. The CDR3 runs to 14 residues. V dropped 6 bases and J dropped 7; count of bases not matched to a gene: 8. The germline V gene has CDR1 MGHDK and CDR2 SYGVNS. CDR3 nucleotide sequence: TGTGCCAGCAGCCGCAGGGAGGGAAGCGGGGAGCTGTTTTTT. Residues: CASSRREGSGELFF.

The V gene is TRBV13, the J gene TRBJ1-3, with a possible D match to TRBD1 (6 bases). Germline lookup yields CDR1 PRHDT and CDR2 FYEKMQ (reference sequence). V was pared by 2 bases and J by 4 bases, with 9 bases between. The CDR3 consists of 14 residues. CDR3 sequence (DNA): TGTGCCAGCAGCTTAAGGGGGAAAGGAAACACCATATATTTT. Translation gives CASSLRGKGNTIYF. The whole variable domain, filled in from reference TRBV13 and TRBJ1-3, reads AAGVIQSPRHLIKEKRETATLKCYPIPRHDTVYWYQQGPGQDPQFLISFYEKMQSDKGSIPDRFSAQQFSDYHSELNMSSLELGDSALYFCASSLRGKGNTIYFGEGSWLTVV.

The chain has TRBV5-1 and TRBJ2-7; 7 nucleotides agree with TRBD1. This CDR3 contains 13 residues. Germline V gene sequence: CDR1 SGHRS, CDR2 YFSETQ. The ends lost 0 bases at V and 7 bases at J; junction bases unmatched: 4. This chain's CDR3 is CASSLAGGNEQYF. As DNA, the CDR3 is TGCGCCAGCAGCTTGGCAGGGGGAAATGAGCAGTACTTC. The whole variable domain, remainder taken from reference TRBV5-1 and TRBJ2-7, is KAGVTQTPRYLIKTRGQQVTLSCSPISGHRSVSWYQQTPGQGLQFLFEYFSETQRNKGNFPGRFSGRQFSNSRSEMNVSTLELGDSALYLCASSLAGGNEQYFGPGTRLTVT.

This chain links TRBV5-6 with TRBJ2-2; 12 bases map to TRBD2. The V gene end was trimmed by 5 bases and the J gene end by 2 bases; junction bases not matched to a gene: 4. CDR3 size: 16 residues. The germline V gene has CDR1 SGHDT and CDR2 YYEEEE. The DNA of the CDR3 is TGTGCCAGCAGTTTAGGACTAGCGGGAAACACCGGGGAGCTGTTTTTT. This gives the protein CASSLGLAGNTGELFF.

Only a few counts were recorded for this clone. The rearrangement links TRBV14 to TRBJ1-1, with TRBD1 as a possible D gene (6 bases). The CDR3 length is 14 residues. Germline assignment: CDR1 SGHDN and CDR2 FVKESK. Trimming left V 4 bases short and J 0 bases short, with 9 bases between. CDR3 nucleotide sequence: TGTGCCAGCAGCCCTCAGGGGATGAACACTGAAGCTTTCTTT. Translating it yields CASSPQGMNTEAFF.

The chain links TRBV19 to TRBJ1-2; D not certain. The CDR3 runs 12 residues. Trimming pared 10 bases from V and 4 bases from J, leaving 13 bases between. Germline assignment: CDR1 LNHDA and CDR2 SQIVND (reference sequence). The CDR3 DNA follows: TGTGCCATTGGGTTGGGAGTCTATGGCTACACCTTC. This encodes CAIGLGVYGYTF.

The table lists this clone with a few counts. The V gene is TRBV9, the J gene TRBJ1-5, with D perhaps TRBD1 (6 bases). CDR3 length: 14 amino acids. Germline V gene lookup returns CDR1 SGDLS and CDR2 YYNGEE. The V end was cut by 0 bases, the J end by 2 bases, with 6 bases between. The CDR3 sequence is CASSVGTGNQPQHF. Here the CDR3 DNA reads TGTGCCAGCAGCGTAGGGACAGGCAATCAGCCCCAGCATTTT.

This chain joins TRBV11-2 and TRBJ1-2; D perhaps matches TRBD1 (5 bases). CDR3 size: 18 residues. The germline gives CDR1 SGHAT, CDR2 FQNNGV. The V end was cut by 1 base, the J end by 3 bases, with 21 bases between. Here the CDR3 DNA reads TGTGCCAGCAGCTTAGGGGGCCGGGGGGAGCCTACCTACTATGGCTACACCTTC. It encodes CASSLGGRGEPTYYGYTF.

The chain couples TRBV11-2 to TRBJ2-7, with 8 bases aligning to TRBD1. V shed 4 bases, J shed 6 bases, and the junction held 11 bases outside the gene matches. The CDR3 has 15 amino acids. Germline loops: CDR1 SGHAT, CDR2 FQNNGV. The CDR3 loop is CASSSLQGVRFEQYF. The DNA for the CDR3 is TGTGCCAGCAGCTCCCTACAGGGGGTCAGGTTCGAGCAGTACTTC. Filled out from reference TRBV11-2 and TRBJ2-7, the complete variable domain reads EAGVAQSPRYKIIEKRQSVAFWCNPISGHATLYWYQQILGQGPKLLIQFQNNGVVDDSQLPKDRFSAERLKGVDSTLKIQPAKLEDSAVYLCASSSLQGVRFEQYFGPGTRLTVT.

The chain has TRBV7-9 and TRBJ1-2; D perhaps matches TRBD1 (5 bases). This CDR3 contains 14 residues. Germline loops: CDR1 SEHNR, CDR2 FQNEAQ (reference sequence). The ends were cut back, 5 bases at V and 6 bases at J, with 16 bases in the middle. The CDR3 nucleotides are TGTGCCAGCAGCACTGCCCCGGGGGGGAATGGCTACACCTTC. Translation: CASSTAPGGNGYTF. The full variable domain, its missing parts supplied by reference TRBV7-9 and TRBJ1-2, is DTGVSQNPRHKITKRGQNVTFRCDPISEHNRLYWYRQTLGQGPEFLTYFQNEAQLEKSRLLSDRFSAERPKGSFSTLEIQRTEQGDSAMYLCASSTAPGGNGYTFGSGTRLTVV.

The chain combines TRBV5-1 with TRBJ1-4, with D perhaps TRBD1 (5 bases). CDR1 is SGHRS, CDR2 YFSETQ, per germline. Deletions cut 4 bases from V and 11 bases from J, with 12 bases between. CDR3 size: 12 residues. The CDR3 bases are TGCGCCAGCAGCCCGGACAATTTGAAACTGTTTTTT. It is translated as CASSPDNLKLFF.

This rearrangement joins TRBV10-3 to TRBJ1-5, with D possibly matching TRBD1 (5 bases). This CDR3 is 14 amino acids long. Trimming removed 6 bases from V and 0 bases from J, with 9 bases in between. In germline, CDR1 is ENHRY, CDR2 SYGVKD. CDR3 sequence (DNA): TGTGCCATCAGCGGAGACAGTAGCAATCAGCCCCAGCATTTT. Translating gives CAISGDSSNQPQHF.